The 14 T cell receptor beta chains listed next were all sequenced from one sample in a study of T cell repertoires in cytomegalovirus infection. What these receptors recognize is not known. A single record per CDR3 protein comes from TCRdb applying MiXCR to the reads. The sample lists 84,000 or so distinct CDR3 sequences, 45% to 50% occurring once. The material sequenced was CD8+ T cells from cultured PBMCs, taken from culture after CMV antigen stimulation. The origin of the receptors is a human donor in good health (CMV status not recorded). Some clones in this sample may be carry-over from other donors' samples.

V and J are TRBV29-1 and TRBJ2-1; D is tentatively TRBD1 or TRBD2 (6 bases each). The CDR3 sequence is 10 residues long. The V end was cut by 6 bases, the J end by 9 bases, with 9 bases between. Germline V CDR1 and CDR2: SQVTM, ANQGSEA. The CDR3 is CSVGGREQFF. In DNA, the CDR3 is TGCAGCGTAGGGGGGCGTGAGCAGTTCTTC.

The gene calls are TRBV19 and TRBJ2-7, with D maybe TRBD2 (5 bases). The germline V gene has CDR1 LNHDA and CDR2 SQIVND (reference sequence). Trimming took 3 bases from V and 3 from J, leaving 12 bases between them. This CDR3 has 14 residues. The CDR3 coding sequence is TGTGCCAGTAGTATGGGGAGCGGAAGCTACGAGCAGTACTTC. It is translated as CASSMGSGSYEQYF.

The chain recombines TRBV7-3 with TRBJ2-1; TRBD2 might be the D (5 bases). The CDR3 is 15 amino acids. CDR1 is SGHTA, CDR2 FQGTGA, per germline. V gave up 2 bases and J gave up 3 bases, with 11 bases separating them. The CDR3 DNA reads TGTGCCAGCAGCTTAGACGGAGAGGGCTACAATGAGCAGTTCTTC. It yields the protein CASSLDGEGYNEQFF.

The V and J genes are TRBV7-8 and TRBJ2-7, with D perhaps assigned TRBD1 or TRBD2 (5 bases each). Germline CDR1 is SGHVS and CDR2 is FQNEAQ. Trimming shortened V by 2 bases and J by 3 bases, and 8 bases separated the two germline ends. CDR3 length: 13 residues. Here the CDR3 reads CASSLRGDYEQYF. The CDR3 DNA reads TGTGCCAGCAGCTTAAGAGGGGACTACGAGCAGTACTTC.

This clonotype was seen more than once but under ten times. The V gene is TRBV11-2, the J gene TRBJ1-1; tentative D call: TRBD1 (5 bases). CDR1 is SGHAT, CDR2 FQNNGV, per germline. The CDR3 loop spans 14 amino acids. Trimming removed 5 bases from V and 0 bases from J, with 10 bases in between. CDR3 in amino acids: CASSPGQMNTEAFF. The CDR3 DNA follows: TGTGCCAGCAGCCCTGGACAAATGAACACTGAAGCTTTCTTT.

The gene calls are TRBV11-2 and TRBJ2-7; D is perhaps TRBD1 (6 bases). The CDR3 spans 16 residues. The germline V and J ends were trimmed by 3 bases and 0 bases, with 15 bases remaining between them. Germline loops: CDR1 SGHAT, CDR2 FQNNGV. CDR3: CASSFHRDITSYEQYF. CDR3 in DNA: TGTGCCAGCAGCTTTCACCGGGACATAACCTCCTACGAGCAGTACTTC.

Only one count was recorded for this clonotype. The chain recombines TRBV27 with TRBJ1-4; TRBD1 might be the D (5 bases). Germline V lookup: CDR1 MNHEY, CDR2 SMNVEV (reference sequence). This CDR3 has 14 residues. The germline V and J ends were trimmed by 5 bases and 3 bases, with 10 bases remaining between them. The CDR3 sequence is CASSGGIANEKLFF. CDR3 in DNA: TGTGCCAGCAGTGGGGGGATTGCTAATGAAAAACTGTTTTTT.

This chain joins TRBV5-1 and TRBJ2-1; 8 nucleotides match TRBD2. This CDR3 region has 15 residues. Germline V gene sequence: CDR1 SGHRS, CDR2 YFSETQ. Trimming cost V 0 bases and J 8 bases; bases outside gene matches: 7. The CDR3 loop reads CASSLAGGPGHEQFF. The CDR3 bases are TGCGCCAGCAGCTTGGCGGGGGGGCCCGGCCATGAGCAGTTCTTC.

This clonotype has a handful of counts. The chain is built from TRBV27 and TRBJ1-1; D possibly corresponds to TRBD1 (5 bases). V lost 2 bases and J lost 5, with 9 bases in between. This CDR3 is 13 amino acids long. Germline V CDR1 and CDR2: MNHEY, SMNVEV (reference sequence). The CDR3 nucleotides are TGTGCCAGCAGTTTAGGTCCAGGGACTGAAGCTTTCTTT. Translating gives CASSLGPGTEAFF.

To note about this clonotype: Germline and junction disagree at one end, which may indicate a read error. The rearrangement links TRBV7-9 to TRBJ1-1; D possibly corresponds to TRBD1 (5 bases). Germline assignment: CDR1 SEHNR and CDR2 FQNEAQ (reference sequence). The CDR3 loop spans 13 amino acids. CDR3 DNA: TGTGCCAGCAGTCGGGAGGGGAACATTGAAGCTTTCTTT. It encodes CASSREGNIEAFF.

The DNA of the CDR3 is TGTGCCAGCAGCCTTAAGATGAGGGGCACTGAAGCTTTCTTT. It yields the protein CASSLKMRGTEAFF. The rearrangement joins TRBV11-2 to TRBJ1-1; a possible D gene is TRBD1 (5 bases). CDR3 length equals 14 residues. Germline assignment: CDR1 SGHAT and CDR2 FQNNGV. V shed 5 bases and J shed 4 bases, with 14 bases lying between them.

The V and J genes are TRBV7-3 and TRBJ2-5; TRBD2 aligns across 7 bases. Per germline, CDR1 SGHTA and CDR2 FQGTGA. Trimming cost V 2 bases and J 5 bases; bases outside gene matches: 8. The length of the CDR3 is 15 residues. For the CDR3, the DNA is TGTGCCAGCAGCTTACTTGGGGGGGGAAGGGAGACCCAGTACTTC. Protein: CASSLLGGGRETQYF.

The chain combines TRBV28 with TRBJ2-5; perhaps TRBD1 as D (5 bases). CDR3 length equals 14 residues. The V gene's germline CDR1 is MDHEN and CDR2 SYDVKM. V was clipped by 6 bases and J by 4 bases, with 15 bases between them. In nucleotides, the CDR3 is TGTGCCAGCAGGGGGCAAGTAGCAGGAGAGACCCAGTACTTC. It codes for CASRGQVAGETQYF.

V usage is TRBV12-3 or TRBV12-4 and J usage is TRBJ1-2; 8 bases are shared with TRBD1. The CDR3 contains 14 residues. V trimming: 5 bases; J trimming: 7 bases; junction bases outside the gene matches: 9. The CDR3 coding sequence is TGTGCCAGCAGTGATGACAGGGGATTCGGTGGCTACACCTTC. Amino acids: CASSDDRGFGGYTF.